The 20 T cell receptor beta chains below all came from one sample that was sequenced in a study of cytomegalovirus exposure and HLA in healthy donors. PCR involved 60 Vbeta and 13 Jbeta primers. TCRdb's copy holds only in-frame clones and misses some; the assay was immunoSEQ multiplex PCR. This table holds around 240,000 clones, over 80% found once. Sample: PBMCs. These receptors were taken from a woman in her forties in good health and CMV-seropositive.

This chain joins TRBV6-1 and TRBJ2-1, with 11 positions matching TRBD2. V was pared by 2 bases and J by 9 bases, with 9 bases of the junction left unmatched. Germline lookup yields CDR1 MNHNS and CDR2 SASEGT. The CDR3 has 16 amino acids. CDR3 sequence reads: CASSERASGRYSEQFF. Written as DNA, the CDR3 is TGTGCCAGCAGTGAAAGGGCTAGCGGGAGGTATAGTGAGCAGTTCTTC.

The CDR3 sequence is CASSLAGVVYTF. Written as DNA, the CDR3 is TGTGCCAGCAGCCTCGCAGGGGTAGTTTACACCTTC. The chain joins TRBV7-2 to TRBJ1-2; D is possibly TRBD1 (6 bases). Deletions cut 5 bases from V and 11 bases from J, with 15 bases between. Germline CDR1 and CDR2: SGHTA and FQGNSA. This CDR3 is built from 12 residues.

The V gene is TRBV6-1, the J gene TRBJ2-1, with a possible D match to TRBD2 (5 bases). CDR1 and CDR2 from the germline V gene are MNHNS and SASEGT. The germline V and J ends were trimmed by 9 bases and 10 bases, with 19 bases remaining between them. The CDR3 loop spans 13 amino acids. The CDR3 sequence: CASTIGQPGEQFF. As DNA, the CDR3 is TGTGCCAGTACCATAGGTCAACCGGGGGAGCAGTTCTTC.

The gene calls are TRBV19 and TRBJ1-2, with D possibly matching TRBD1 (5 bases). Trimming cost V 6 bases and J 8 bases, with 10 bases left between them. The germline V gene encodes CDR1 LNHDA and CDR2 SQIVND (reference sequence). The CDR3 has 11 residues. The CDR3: CASRGLDGYTF. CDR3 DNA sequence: TGTGCCAGTAGGGGGCTAGACGGCTACACCTTC. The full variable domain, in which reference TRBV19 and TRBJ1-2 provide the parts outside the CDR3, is DGGITQSPKYLFRKEGQNVTLSCEQNLNHDAMYWYRQDPGQGLRLIYYSQIVNDFQKGDIAEGYSVSREKKESFPLTVTSAQKNPTAFYLCASRGLDGYTFGSGTRLTVV.

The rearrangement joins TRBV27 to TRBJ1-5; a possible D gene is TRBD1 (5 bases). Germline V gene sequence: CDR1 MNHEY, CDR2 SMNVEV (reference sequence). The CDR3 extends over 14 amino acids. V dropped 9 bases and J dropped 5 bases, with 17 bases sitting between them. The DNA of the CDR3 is TGTGCCAGTAGTAACGGGAGAGGGGATCAGCCCCAGCATTTT. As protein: CASSNGRGDQPQHF.

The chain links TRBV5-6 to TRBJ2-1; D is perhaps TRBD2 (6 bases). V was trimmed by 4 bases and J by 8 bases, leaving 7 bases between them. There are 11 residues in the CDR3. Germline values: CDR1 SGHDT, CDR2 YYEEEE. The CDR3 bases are TGTGCCAGCAGCCGGAGGGATGAGCAGTTCTTC. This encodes CASSRRDEQFF.

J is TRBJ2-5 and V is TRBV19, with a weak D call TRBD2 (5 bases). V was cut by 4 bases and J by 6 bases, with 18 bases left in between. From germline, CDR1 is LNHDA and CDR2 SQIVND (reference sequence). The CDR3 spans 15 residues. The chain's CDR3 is CASSTELGSWKTQYF. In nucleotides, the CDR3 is TGTGCCAGTAGTACCGAACTAGGGTCATGGAAGACCCAGTACTTC.

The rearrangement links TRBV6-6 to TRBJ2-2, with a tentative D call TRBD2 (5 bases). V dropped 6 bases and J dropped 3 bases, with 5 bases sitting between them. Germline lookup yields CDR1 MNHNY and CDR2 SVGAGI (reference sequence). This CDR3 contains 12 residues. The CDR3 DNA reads TGTGCCAGCAGCGGGGACACCGGGGAGCTGTTTTTT. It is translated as CASSGDTGELFF.

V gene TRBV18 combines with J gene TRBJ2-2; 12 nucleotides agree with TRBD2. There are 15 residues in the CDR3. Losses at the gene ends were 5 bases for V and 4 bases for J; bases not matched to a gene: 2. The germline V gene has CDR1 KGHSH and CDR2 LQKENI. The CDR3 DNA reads TGTGCCAGCTCAGGACTAGCGGGAAGCACCGGGGAGCTGTTTTTT. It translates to CASSGLAGSTGELFF.

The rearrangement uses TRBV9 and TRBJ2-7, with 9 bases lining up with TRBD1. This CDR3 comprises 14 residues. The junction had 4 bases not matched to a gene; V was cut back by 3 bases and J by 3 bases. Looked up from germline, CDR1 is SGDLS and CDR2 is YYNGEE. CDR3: CASSGGTGNYEQYF. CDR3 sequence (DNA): TGTGCCAGCAGCGGCGGGACAGGGAACTACGAGCAGTACTTC.

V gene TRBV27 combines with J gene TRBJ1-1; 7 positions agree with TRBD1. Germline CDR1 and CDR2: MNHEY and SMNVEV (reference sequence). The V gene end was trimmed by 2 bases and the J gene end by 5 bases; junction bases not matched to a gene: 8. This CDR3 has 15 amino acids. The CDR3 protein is CASSLVYRGRTEAFF. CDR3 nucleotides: TGTGCCAGCAGTTTAGTGTACAGGGGCAGAACTGAAGCTTTCTTT.

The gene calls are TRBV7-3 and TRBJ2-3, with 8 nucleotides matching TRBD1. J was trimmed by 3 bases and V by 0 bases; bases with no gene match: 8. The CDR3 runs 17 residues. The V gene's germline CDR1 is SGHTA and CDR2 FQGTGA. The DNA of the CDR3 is TGTGCCAGCAGCTTAACGAACCCAGGGGGCAGGACAGATACGCAGTATTTT. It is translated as CASSLTNPGGRTDTQYF.

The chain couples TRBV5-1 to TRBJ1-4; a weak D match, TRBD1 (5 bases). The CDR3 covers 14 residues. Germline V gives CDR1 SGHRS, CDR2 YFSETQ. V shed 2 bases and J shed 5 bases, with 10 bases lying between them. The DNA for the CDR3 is TGCGCCAGCAGCTTTGGGGCAGTGAATGAAAAACTGTTTTTT. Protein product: CASSFGAVNEKLFF. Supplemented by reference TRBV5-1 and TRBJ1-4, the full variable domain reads KAGVTQTPRYLIKTRGQQVTLSCSPISGHRSVSWYQQTPGQGLQFLFEYFSETQRNKGNFPGRFSGRQFSNSRSEMNVSTLELGDSALYLCASSFGAVNEKLFFGSGTQLSVL.

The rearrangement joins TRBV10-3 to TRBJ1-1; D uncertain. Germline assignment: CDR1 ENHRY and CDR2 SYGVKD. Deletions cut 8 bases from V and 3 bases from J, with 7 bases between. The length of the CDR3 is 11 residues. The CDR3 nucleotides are TGTGCCATCGGTAGTGACACTGAAGCTTTCTTT. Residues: CAIGSDTEAFF.

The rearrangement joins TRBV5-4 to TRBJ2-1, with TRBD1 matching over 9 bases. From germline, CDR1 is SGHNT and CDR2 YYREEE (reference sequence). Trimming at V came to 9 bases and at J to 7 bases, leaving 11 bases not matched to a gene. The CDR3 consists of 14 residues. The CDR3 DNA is TGTGCCATTTCGAAGGACAGGGGAAGGAATGAGCAGTTCTTC. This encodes CAISKDRGRNEQFF.

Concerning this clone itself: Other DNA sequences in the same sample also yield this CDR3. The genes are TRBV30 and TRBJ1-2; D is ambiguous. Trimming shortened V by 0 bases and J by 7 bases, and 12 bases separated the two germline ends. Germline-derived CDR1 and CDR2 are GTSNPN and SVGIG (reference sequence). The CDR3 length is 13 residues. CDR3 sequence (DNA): TGTGCCTGGAGTGTACTGGAGGGAAGTGGCTACACCTTC. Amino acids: CAWSVLEGSGYTF.

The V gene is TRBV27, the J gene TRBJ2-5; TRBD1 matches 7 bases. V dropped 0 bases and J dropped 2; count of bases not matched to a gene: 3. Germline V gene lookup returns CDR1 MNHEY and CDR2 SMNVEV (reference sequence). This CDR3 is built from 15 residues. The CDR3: CASSLSDRTQETQYF. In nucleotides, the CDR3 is TGTGCCAGCAGTTTATCGGACAGGACGCAAGAGACCCAGTACTTC.

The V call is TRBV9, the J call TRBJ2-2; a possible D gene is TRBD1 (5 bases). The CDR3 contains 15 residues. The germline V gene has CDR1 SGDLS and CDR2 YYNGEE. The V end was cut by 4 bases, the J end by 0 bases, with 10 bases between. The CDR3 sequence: CASSQTDANTGELFF. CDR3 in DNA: TGTGCCAGCAGCCAGACAGACGCGAACACCGGGGAGCTGTTTTTT.

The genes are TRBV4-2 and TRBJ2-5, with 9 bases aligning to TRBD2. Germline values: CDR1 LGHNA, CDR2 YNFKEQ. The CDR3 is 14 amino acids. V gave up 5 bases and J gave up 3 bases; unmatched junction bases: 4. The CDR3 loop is CASSEGLAEETQYF. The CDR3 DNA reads TGTGCCAGCAGCGAGGGACTAGCAGAAGAGACCCAGTACTTC.

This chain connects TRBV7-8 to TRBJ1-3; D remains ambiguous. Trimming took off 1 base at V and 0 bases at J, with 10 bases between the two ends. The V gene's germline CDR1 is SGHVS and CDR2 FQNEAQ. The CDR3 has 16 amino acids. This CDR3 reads CASSLGIQSSGNTIYF. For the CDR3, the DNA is TGTGCCAGCAGCTTAGGAATACAGAGCTCTGGAAACACCATATATTTT.